This TCR beta chain was identified during a study of OX40 agonist ivuxolimab in advanced cancers. Findings and limits, study-wide: Also showing low normalized T-cell clonal expansion were some of the nonresponders. There were, on average, more expanded clones in CD8+ T cells than in CD4+.

As regards this clone: Its antigen is not known.

The repertoire was sequenced with immunoSEQ multiplex PCR; TCRdb's copy has only in-frame clones and lacks some. The table records fewer than 120,000 clones, roughly 87% of them present only once. From germline, CDR1 is PRHDT and CDR2 FYEKMQ (reference sequence). Trimming took 0 bases from V and 0 from J, leaving 12 bases between them. This CDR3 is 18 amino acids long. Samples of blood were obtained at baseline, on cycle 4 day 1, and on cycle 7 day 1. The sequences come from CD4+ or CD8+ T cells sorted from blood, collected in a trial of the OX40 agonist ivuxolimab. The source of this sequence is an adult with an advanced solid tumor such as melanoma, head and neck, liver or kidney cancer. This chain uses TRBV13 with TRBJ1-6; no definite D call. In DNA, the CDR3 is TGTGCCAGCAGCTTAGGGCGCACGAGGAGCTCCTATAATTCACCCCTCCACTTT. Translated, it gives CASSLGRTRSSYNSPLHF.